What follows are 21 T cell receptor beta chains derived from one specimen sequenced in a study of PD-1 blockade in classical Hodgkin lymphoma (TCRdb year 2020). The sample's time point label, in plain terms: cycle 4 day 1 (C4D1), after less than seven weeks of nivolumab. All trial patients had relapsed after autologous stem cell transplantation, with cohorts A, B and C differing in prior brentuximab vedotin exposure. The library relied on the immunoSEQ multiplex PCR assay. TCRdb took over this immuneACCESS table, retaining in-frame rearrangements with V and J assigned. Such tables are incomplete; in checked studies, under half of the missing clones stem from an unresolved V gene, and the remainder is unexplained. The sample data list approximately 25,000 clones, and approximately 72% of these were observed just once. Together, the top ten hold approximately 4% of the sample. Sequencing was performed on peripheral blood mononuclear cells (PBMCs), taken before the fourth cycle of nivolumab. The origin of the receptors is a human donor with classical Hodgkin lymphoma.

The chain recombines TRBV27 with TRBJ2-5; D is unclear. Between the trimmed V and J ends, which lost 6 bases and 5 bases, there was a span of 10 bases. In germline, CDR1 is MNHEY, CDR2 SMNVEV (reference sequence). The CDR3 loop spans 12 amino acids. The CDR3 protein is CASSNGYETQYF. The CDR3 DNA is TGTGCCAGCAGCAATGGTTACGAGACCCAGTACTTC.

This clone appeared once. This rearrangement joins TRBV29-1 to TRBJ1-2; 9 bases agree with TRBD1. Per germline, CDR1 SQVTM and CDR2 ANQGSEA. CDR3 length: 12 residues. V lost 7 bases, J lost 2 bases, and 2 bases stayed unmatched. The CDR3 region has the DNA TGCAGCGGAGGACAGGGGAACTATGGCTACACCTTC. This translates into CSGGQGNYGYTF.

The V call is TRBV28, the J call TRBJ1-6; possible D gene TRBD1, 5 bases. The V end lost 4 bases, the J end lost 3 bases, and 10 bases lay between the germline ends. The CDR3 length is 15 residues. Germline V gene sequence: CDR1 MDHEN, CDR2 SYDVKM. CDR3 DNA sequence: TGTGCCAGCAGTTCTGCAGGGTACTATAATTCACCCCTCCACTTT. The encoded protein is CASSSAGYYNSPLHF.

This chain uses TRBV6-5 with TRBJ1-6; 7 positions agree with TRBD1. The ends lost 2 bases at V and 9 bases at J; junction bases unmatched: 7. Germline V gene lookup returns CDR1 MNHEY and CDR2 SVGAGI. The CDR3 spans 15 residues. The CDR3 bases are TGTGCCAGCAGTTACGGCAGGGGGAAGGGTTCACCCCTCCACTTT. This sequence encodes CASSYGRGKGSPLHF.

The rearrangement links TRBV6-6 to TRBJ1-1; 9 nucleotides match TRBD1. This CDR3 is 14 amino acids long. V was pared by 7 bases and J by 5 bases, with 8 bases of the junction left unmatched. Germline loops: CDR1 MNHNY, CDR2 SVGAGI (reference sequence). The CDR3 nucleotides read TGTGCCAGCACGGGACAGGGTATAAGAACTGAAGCTTTCTTT. It yields the protein CASTGQGIRTEAFF.

The V and J genes are TRBV6-1 and TRBJ1-2, with TRBD1 as a possible D gene (5 bases). Germline CDR1 and CDR2: MNHNS and SASEGT. The germline V and J ends were trimmed by 3 bases and 6 bases, with 11 bases remaining between them. CDR3 length: 13 residues. In nucleotides, the CDR3 is TGTGCCAGCAGTGACGAGGGGCTAGATGGCTACACCTTC. Its protein product is CASSDEGLDGYTF.

This clone was recorded a few times. The chain combines TRBV6-1 with TRBJ1-6; no reliable D call. The CDR3 loop spans 13 amino acids. The germline CDR1 and CDR2 sequences are MNHNS and SASEGT. V was cut by 10 bases and J by 7 bases, with 14 bases left in between. The DNA for the CDR3 is TGTGCCACCTTTGGACGGGAGAATTCACCCCTCCACTTT. It translates to CATFGRENSPLHF.

The chain carries TRBV27 and TRBJ1-2; D unresolved. Trimming left V 10 bases short and J 4 bases short, with 19 bases between. The length of the CDR3 is 14 residues. From germline, CDR1 is MNHEY and CDR2 SMNVEV (reference sequence). The CDR3 coding sequence is TGTGCCACCAAACAAACCTCGGCCTCCTATGGCTACACCTTC. Residues: CATKQTSASYGYTF.

CDR3: CASSAPGQGFHEQYF. CDR3 nucleotides: TGTGCCAGCTCAGCGCCGGGACAGGGGTTCCACGAGCAGTACTTC. The chain carries TRBV18 and TRBJ2-7; 10 bases agree with TRBD1. Germline V gene lookup returns CDR1 KGHSH and CDR2 LQKENI. The CDR3 covers 15 residues. V dropped 5 bases and J dropped 5; count of bases not matched to a gene: 9.

The CDR3 region has the DNA TGTGCCAGCAGCTTAGGAGGGTTCACCGGGGAGCTGTTTTTT. Translated: CASSLGGFTGELFF. The rearrangement uses TRBV7-2 and TRBJ2-2; D perhaps matches TRBD2 (5 bases). The V and J ends lost 1 base and 4 bases respectively, with 7 bases between them. The V gene's germline CDR1 is SGHTA and CDR2 FQGNSA. This CDR3 is 14 amino acids long.

The chain couples TRBV19 to TRBJ1-6, with unresolved D. The CDR3 is made up of 16 amino acids. Germline CDR1 LNHDA, CDR2 SQIVND (reference sequence). V lost 4 bases to trimming and J lost 0 bases, with 10 bases between them. The CDR3 DNA reads as TGTGCCAGTAGTAGTAGTTCAAGCTCCTATAATTCACCCCTCCACTTT. It translates to CASSSSSSSYNSPLHF.

The chain carries TRBV9 and TRBJ2-6; possible D gene TRBD1, 5 bases. Germline assignment: CDR1 SGDLS and CDR2 YYNGEE. Trimming cost V 7 bases and J 0 bases, with 8 bases left between them. The CDR3 loop spans 14 amino acids. CDR3 in DNA: TGTGCCAGCCTCAGGGACTCTGGGGCCAACGTCCTGACTTTC. Its translation: CASLRDSGANVLTF.

The chain carries TRBV7-9 and TRBJ1-2, with D unclear. This CDR3 contains 11 residues. The germline V gene encodes CDR1 SEHNR and CDR2 FQNEAQ (reference sequence). V lost 0 bases to trimming and J lost 10 bases, with 6 bases between them. The CDR3 region is CASSLATIYTF. Written as DNA, the CDR3 is TGTGCCAGCAGCTTAGCGACAATCTACACCTTC.

This chain joins TRBV30 and TRBJ2-7; D not certain. The germline V and J ends were trimmed by 1 base and 2 bases, with 9 bases remaining between them. Germline V gene sequence: CDR1 GTSNPN, CDR2 SVGIG (reference sequence). This CDR3 has 13 residues. DNA for the CDR3: TGTGCCTGGAGTGGGGCCAGGCCCTACGAGCAGTACTTC. Protein sequence: CAWSGARPYEQYF.

The chain employs TRBV29-1 and TRBJ2-7, with D possibly TRBD2 on 6 matching bases. Trimming shortened V by 2 bases and J by 5 bases, and 7 bases separated the two germline ends. Germline V CDR1 and CDR2: SQVTM, ANQGSEA. CDR3 length: 11 residues. The CDR3 DNA follows: TGCAGCGTTGAATGGGGGGACGAGCAGTACTTC. Translated, it gives CSVEWGDEQYF.

The chain joins TRBV9 to TRBJ2-7; TRBD2 matches at 15 bases. The CDR3 spans 14 residues. Per germline, CDR1 SGDLS and CDR2 YYNGEE. V dropped 3 bases and J dropped 6; count of bases not matched to a gene: 1. DNA of the CDR3: TGTGCCAGCAGCGCGGGACTAGCGGGAGGCGAGCAGTACTTC. This encodes CASSAGLAGGEQYF.

This clone was seen only a few times. The rearrangement links TRBV6-5 to TRBJ2-3, with TRBD1 matching over 9 bases. V dropped 4 bases and J dropped 4; count of bases not matched to a gene: 6. Germline CDR1 and CDR2: MNHEY and SVGAGI. CDR3 length: 15 amino acids. CDR3 loop: CASSWTGVNSDTQYF. Written as DNA, the CDR3 is TGTGCCAGCAGTTGGACAGGGGTGAACTCAGATACGCAGTATTTT.

The chain has TRBV7-6 and TRBJ1-5; the D is unclear. This CDR3 has 15 amino acids. V lost 0 bases and J lost 4, with 10 bases in between. Germline V gene sequence: CDR1 SGHVS, CDR2 FNYEAQ. CDR3 DNA: TGTGCCAGCAGCTTAGCGCGCGGGCCTAATCAGCCCCAGCATTTT. It specifies CASSLARGPNQPQHF.

This clone was seen just once. The V and J genes are TRBV7-2 and TRBJ2-2, with 7 bases aligning to TRBD2. The trim removed 5 bases at V and 4 bases at J, leaving 7 bases unmatched. The CDR3 spans 15 residues. Germline CDR1 SGHTA, CDR2 FQGNSA. The CDR3 region is CASSPREGRTGELFF. For the CDR3, the DNA is TGTGCCAGCAGCCCTAGGGAGGGGCGCACCGGGGAGCTGTTTTTT.

The chain recombines TRBV5-1 with TRBJ2-1, with 8 bases aligning to TRBD2. Germline assignment: CDR1 SGHRS and CDR2 YFSETQ. The CDR3 consists of 15 residues. Trimming took 0 bases from V and 9 from J; bases not matched to a gene: 8. The CDR3 bases are TGCGCCAGCAGCTTGGCCGGGACTAGGTTACTTGAGCAGTTCTTC. Translating it yields CASSLAGTRLLEQFF.

The rearrangement links TRBV7-2 to TRBJ2-7, with 11 bases lining up with TRBD2. The CDR3 has 15 amino acids. The ends lost 0 bases at V and 3 bases at J; junction bases unmatched: 1. Germline V gene lookup returns CDR1 SGHTA and CDR2 FQGNSA. CDR3 sequence: CASSLAGTSGYEQYF. The CDR3 DNA sequence: TGTGCCAGCAGCTTAGCCGGGACTAGCGGCTACGAGCAGTACTTC.